This T cell receptor beta chain comes out of a study of T cell responses to AZD1222 COVID-19 vaccine. Measured with immunoSEQ multiplex PCR; TCRdb has only the in-frame clones, and not every one. The sample has approximately 90,000 clones, about 89% seen once. It was second doses at about 4 or about 12 weeks that were pooled. Broader study findings: Targets within unmutated variant regions were reportedly found for nearly half of spike-specific TCRs. Vaccine-associated CD4 TCRs ranged over spike, dominating at 160-218 and 743-854.

CDR3 length: 14 residues. V gave up 2 bases and J gave up 1 base, with 8 bases separating them. Germline V gives CDR1 KGHSH, CDR2 LQKENI. In its sample, this clone was seen a few times. The antigen is not known. The sample in question was peripheral blood, obtained 28 days after the second AZD1222 dose. The V and J genes are TRBV18 and TRBJ1-1; D is unclear. The source of this sequence is an adult who received the AZD1222 COVID-19 vaccine. CDR3 residues: CASSPGRQNTEAFF. The CDR3 nucleotides read TGTGCCAGCTCACCAGGACGACAGAACACTGAAGCTTTCTTT. The full variable domain, with the rest looked up from reference TRBV18 and TRBJ1-1, is NAGVMQNPRHLVRRRGQEARLRCSPMKGHSHVYWYRQLPEEGLKFMVYLQKENIIDESGMPKERFSAEFPKEGPSILRIQQVVRGDSAAYFCASSPGRQNTEAFFGQGTRLTVV.